The clone carrying this T cell receptor beta chain was recorded at least ten times. With 8 bases removed from V and 2 bases from J, the gap between germline ends came to 12 bases. This CDR3 contains 13 residues. CDR1 is MNHNS, CDR2 SASEGT, per germline. The record originates from a study of Graves' ophthalmopathy and Graves' hyperthyroidism. Amplified TCR beta CDR3 regions were obtained using RNA transcripts as template. Investigators did first-round RT-PCR with HTBI primers, then second-round multiplex PCR. From the multiplex PCR reads, TCRdb called clonotypes with MiXCR, one entry per CDR3 protein. The sample includes around 1,000,000 distinct CDR3 sequences, 35% to 45% seen only once; the top ten take around 10%.

The origin of this receptor is an adult man with Graves' hyperthyroidism. This chain joins TRBV6-1 and TRBJ1-2; D is uncertain. The sample consisted of peripheral blood or thyroid tissue (not recorded which). In DNA, the CDR3 is TGTGCCAGCGGTCCCGGCCCAAACTATGGCTACACCTTC. Its protein is CASGPGPNYGYTF.